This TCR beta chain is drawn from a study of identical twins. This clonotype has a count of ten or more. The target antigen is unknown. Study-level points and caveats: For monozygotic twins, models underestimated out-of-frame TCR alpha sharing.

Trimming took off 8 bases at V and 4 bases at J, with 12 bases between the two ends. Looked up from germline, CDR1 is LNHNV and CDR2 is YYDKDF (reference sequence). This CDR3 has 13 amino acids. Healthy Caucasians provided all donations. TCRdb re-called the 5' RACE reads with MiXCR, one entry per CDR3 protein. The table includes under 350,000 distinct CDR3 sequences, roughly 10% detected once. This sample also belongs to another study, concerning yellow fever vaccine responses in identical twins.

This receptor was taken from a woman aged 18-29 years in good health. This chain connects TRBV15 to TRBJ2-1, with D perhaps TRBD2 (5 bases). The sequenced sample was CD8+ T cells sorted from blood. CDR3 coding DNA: TGTGCCACCGCCCCTGGCGGGTACAATGAGCAGTTCTTC. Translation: CATAPGGYNEQFF.